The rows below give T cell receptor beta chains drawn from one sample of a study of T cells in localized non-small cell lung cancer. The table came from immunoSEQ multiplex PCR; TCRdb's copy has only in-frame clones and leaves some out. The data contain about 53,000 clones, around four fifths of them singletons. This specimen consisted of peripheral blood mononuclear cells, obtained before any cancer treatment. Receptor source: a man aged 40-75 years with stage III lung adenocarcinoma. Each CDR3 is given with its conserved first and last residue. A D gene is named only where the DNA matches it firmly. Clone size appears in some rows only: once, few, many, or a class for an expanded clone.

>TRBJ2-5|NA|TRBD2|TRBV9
CASSVGPSGAQETQYF
TGTGCCAGCAGCGTAGGTCCTAGCGGGGCTCAAGAGACCCAGTACTTC
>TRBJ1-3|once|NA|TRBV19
CASKEQSSGNTIYF
TGTGCCAGTAAGGAACAGTCCTCTGGAAACACCATATATTTT
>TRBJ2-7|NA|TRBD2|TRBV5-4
CASRLAGGNEQYF
TGTGCCAGCAGGCTAGCGGGAGGTAACGAGCAGTACTTC
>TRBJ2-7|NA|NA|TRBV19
CASSEDTYEQYF
TGTGCCAGTAGCGAAGATACCTACGAGCAGTACTTC
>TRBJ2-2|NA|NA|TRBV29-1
CSARTENTGELFF
TGCAGCGCCCGGACCGAGAACACCGGGGAGCTGTTTTTT
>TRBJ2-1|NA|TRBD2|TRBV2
CASRRLAGDAYNEQFF
TGTGCCAGCAGAAGGCTGGCGGGAGACGCCTACAATGAGCAGTTCTTC
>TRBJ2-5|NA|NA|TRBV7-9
CASSSGLSDQETQYF
TGTGCCAGCAGCTCAGGCTTGTCAGATCAAGAGACCCAGTACTTC
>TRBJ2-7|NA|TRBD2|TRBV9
CASSVTSGKAYEQYF
TGTGCCAGCAGCGTTACTAGCGGTAAGGCCTACGAGCAGTACTTC
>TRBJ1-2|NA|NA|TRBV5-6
CASSTGLSDGYTF
TGTGCCAGCAGCACGGGCCTAAGCGACGGCTACACCTTC
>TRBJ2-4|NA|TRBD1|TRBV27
CASSLSSQGLLNIQYF
TGTGCCAGCAGTTTATCGTCACAGGGGCTATTAAACATTCAGTACTTC
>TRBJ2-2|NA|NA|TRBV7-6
CASRTDQGNTGELFF
TGTGCCAGCAGAACTGACCAGGGGAACACCGGGGAGCTGTTTTTT
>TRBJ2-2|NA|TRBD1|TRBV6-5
CASSFTGGTGELFF
TGTGCCAGCAGTTTCACAGGGGGCACCGGGGAGCTGTTTTTT
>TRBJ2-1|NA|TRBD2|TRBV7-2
CASGNGLAGSNEQFF
TGTGCCAGCGGAAACGGACTAGCGGGATCAAATGAGCAGTTCTTC
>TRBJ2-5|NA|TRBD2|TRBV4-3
CASSQDWGGLETQYF
TGCGCCAGCAGCCAAGATTGGGGGGGTTTAGAGACCCAGTACTTC
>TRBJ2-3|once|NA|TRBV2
CASSDRGAQYF
TGTGCCAGCAGTGACAGGGGGGCGCAGTATTTT
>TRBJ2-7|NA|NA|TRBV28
CASSYRRYEQYF
TGTGCCAGCAGCTACAGGAGGTACGAGCAGTACTTC
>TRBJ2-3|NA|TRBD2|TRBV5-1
CASSLRGTSGPPATDTQYF
TGCGCCAGCAGCTTGCGTGGGACTAGCGGCCCCCCAGCCACAGATACGCAGTATTTT
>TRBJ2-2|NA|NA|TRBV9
CASSAGQGGSAGELFF
TGTGCCAGCAGCGCCGGACAGGGAGGGAGTGCCGGGGAGCTGTTTTTT
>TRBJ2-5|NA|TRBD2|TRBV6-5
CASKVAGVETQYF
TGTGCCAGCAAAGTAGCGGGGGTAGAGACCCAGTACTTC
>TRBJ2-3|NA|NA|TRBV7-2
CASSLGREKTDTQYF
TGTGCCAGCAGCTTAGGACGGGAGAAAACAGATACGCAGTATTTT
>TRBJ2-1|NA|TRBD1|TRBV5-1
CASSPSGTGINNEQFF
TGCGCCAGCAGCCCATCCGGGACAGGGATAAACAATGAGCAGTTCTTC
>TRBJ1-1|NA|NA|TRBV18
CASSPSSTEAFF
TGTGCCAGCTCACCTTCCTCAACTGAAGCTTTCTTT
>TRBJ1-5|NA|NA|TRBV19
CASSKPVRVNQPQHF
TGTGCCAGTAGTAAGCCCGTTAGAGTCAATCAGCCCCAGCATTTT
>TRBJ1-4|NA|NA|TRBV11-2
CASSLNGRATNEKLFF
TGTGCCAGCAGCTTAAACGGACGAGCAACTAATGAAAAACTGTTTTTT
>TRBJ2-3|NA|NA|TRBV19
CASSPSGPDTQYF
TGTGCCAGTAGCCCCAGCGGCCCGGATACGCAGTATTTT
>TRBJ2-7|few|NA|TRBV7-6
CASSLDQGFYEQYF
TGTGCCAGCAGCTTAGATCAGGGCTTCTACGAGCAGTACTTC
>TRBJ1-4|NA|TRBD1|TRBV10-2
CASSEWDRDEKLFF
TGCGCCAGCAGTGAGTGGGACAGGGATGAAAAACTGTTTTTT
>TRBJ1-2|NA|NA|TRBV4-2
CASSLLSSGEGYTF
TGTGCCAGCAGCCTCCTATCGTCAGGGGAAGGCTACACCTTC
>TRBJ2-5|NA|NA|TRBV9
CASSVDYRGTQYF
TGTGCCAGCAGCGTAGATTACCGGGGGACCCAGTACTTC
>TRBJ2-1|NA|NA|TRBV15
CATSRVWNEQFF
TGTGCCACCAGCAGAGTTTGGAATGAGCAGTTCTTC
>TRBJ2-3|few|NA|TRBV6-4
CASSEGAGTDTQYF
TGTGCCAGCAGTGAAGGGGCAGGCACAGATACGCAGTATTTT
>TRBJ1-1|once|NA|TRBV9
CASSVGGGSTEAFF
TGTGCCAGCAGCGTAGGAGGTGGTAGCACTGAAGCTTTCTTT
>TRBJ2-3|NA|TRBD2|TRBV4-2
CASSQERGGRSDTQYF
TGTGCCAGCAGCCAAGAGCGGGGGGGGAGGTCAGATACGCAGTATTTT
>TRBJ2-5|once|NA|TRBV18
CASSFGEEETQYF
TGTGCCAGCTCATTTGGAGAAGAAGAGACCCAGTACTTC
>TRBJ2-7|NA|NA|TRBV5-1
CASSSAEGFYEQYF
TGCGCCAGCAGCTCGGCGGAGGGATTTTACGAGCAGTACTTC
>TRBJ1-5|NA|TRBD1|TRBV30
CAWSGTGGGQPQHF
TGTGCCTGGAGCGGGACAGGGGGGGGTCAGCCCCAGCATTTT
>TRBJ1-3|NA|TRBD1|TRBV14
CASSHGQGRRNTIYF
TGTGCCAGCAGCCATGGACAGGGGAGGAGAAACACCATATATTTT
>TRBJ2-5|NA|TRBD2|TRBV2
CASSEAGGRETQYF
TGTGCCAGCAGTGAAGCGGGGGGGAGGGAGACCCAGTACTTC
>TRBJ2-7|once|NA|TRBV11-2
CASSLETGSYEQYF
TGTGCCAGCAGCTTAGAGACAGGTAGCTACGAGCAGTACTTC
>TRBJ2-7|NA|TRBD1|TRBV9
CASSLRQGANYEQYF
TGTGCCAGCAGCCTACGACAGGGGGCGAATTACGAGCAGTACTTC
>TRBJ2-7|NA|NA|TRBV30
CAWTTGRGYEQYF
TGTGCCTGGACCACAGGGAGGGGTTACGAGCAGTACTTC
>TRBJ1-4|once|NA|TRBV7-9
CASSSIGGTNEKLFF
TGTGCCAGCAGCTCAATCGGGGGAACTAATGAAAAACTGTTTTTT
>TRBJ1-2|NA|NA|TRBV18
CASSPIQADYGYTF
TGTGCCAGCTCACCAATACAGGCCGACTATGGCTACACCTTC
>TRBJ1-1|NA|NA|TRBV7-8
CASSQQGPGEVTEAFF
TGTGCCAGCAGCCAGCAGGGCCCAGGGGAGGTCACTGAAGCTTTCTTT
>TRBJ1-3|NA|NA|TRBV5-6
CASSLFQEISGNTIYF
TGTGCCAGCAGCTTGTTTCAGGAGATCTCTGGAAACACCATATATTTT
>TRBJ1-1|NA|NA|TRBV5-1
CASSNDNTEAFF
TGCGCCAGCAGCAATGATAACACTGAAGCTTTCTTT
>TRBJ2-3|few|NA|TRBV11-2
CASSLGLVDTQYF
TGTGCCAGCAGCTTGGGACTGGTGGATACGCAGTATTTT
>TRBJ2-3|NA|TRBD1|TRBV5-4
CASSYIDRAADTQYF
TGTGCCAGCAGCTACATTGACAGGGCGGCAGATACGCAGTATTTT
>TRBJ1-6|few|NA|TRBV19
CASSMPGRINSPLHF
TGTGCCAGTAGCATGCCGGGACGGATTAATTCACCCCTCCACTTT
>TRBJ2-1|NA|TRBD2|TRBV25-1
CASSALAGPSNEQFF
TGTGCCAGCAGTGCACTAGCGGGTCCGTCCAATGAGCAGTTCTTC
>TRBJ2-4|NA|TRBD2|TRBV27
CASGGGLAAKNIQYF
TGTGCCAGCGGGGGGGGACTAGCGGCCAAAAACATTCAGTACTTC
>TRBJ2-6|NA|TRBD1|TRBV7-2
CASSPTGASGSGANVLTF
TGTGCCAGCAGCCCGACAGGGGCCAGTGGCTCTGGGGCCAACGTCCTGACTTTC
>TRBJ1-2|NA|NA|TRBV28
CASSLGTNYGYTF
TGTGCCAGCAGTTTAGGGACTAACTATGGCTACACCTTC